The entry below describes one T cell receptor (beta chain). The antigen is undetermined. This sample is part of a study of shared clonotypes between healthy human individuals. Study-wide findings and caveats: Only blood was sampled, and tissue TCR repertoires likely differ from blood ones. Non-shared clonotypes had lower generation probabilities than clonotypes shared by all four sorted-subset donors.

CDR1 and CDR2 (germline): MGHRA, YSYEKL. Between the trimmed V and J ends, which lost 1 base and 2 bases, there was a span of 11 bases. CDR3 length equals 15 residues. The study ran the assay at deep level. Assay: immunoSEQ multiplex PCR; the TCRdb copy retains only in-frame clones and omits some. Of 1.6 million or so clones in the sample, roughly 96% are singletons; the top ten hold roughly 1.2%. This chain links TRBV4-1 with TRBJ1-2, with a possible D match to TRBD1 (5 bases). This TCR was recovered from a man aged 30 to 45 in good health. The sample comprised naive CD4+ T cells sorted from blood. Subset of the sample: CD45RA+ positively selected. The CDR3 DNA reads TGCGCCAGCAGCCAAGTCAGGGCCCTGAACTATGGCTACACCTTC. Encoded protein: CASSQVRALNYGYTF.